This TCR beta chain was profiled in a study of blood T cell repertoires in COVID-19. Background on the study: Spain, Italy and the United States supplied samples that represented acute and convalescent COVID-19. PBMCs, B-cell-depleted T cells, or T cells provided the cDNA or gDNA that made up the material.

Authors' data handling: Amplification from reference gene primers served as the basis for estimated nucleated cell counts. Here immunoSEQ multiplex PCR was the method, and the copy in TCRdb shows in-frame clones only, minus some. Clone size and the V and J calls come from that table; the DNA yielded D and trimming. Among 190,000 or so clones listed, roughly 80% were seen once. This TCR came from a man in his fifties who had recovered from COVID-19. The sample comprised peripheral blood.

The CDR3: CATLSPGDPPFYNEQFF. CDR3 sequence (DNA): TGTGCCACCTTATCCCCGGGAGACCCGCCATTTTACAATGAGCAGTTCTTC. The chain joins TRBV21-1 to TRBJ2-1; the DNA was not compared with TRBD2, the D call given in the table. TRBV21-1 corresponds to a pseudogene. The CDR3 spans 17 residues.